This T cell receptor beta chain was found in a study of CD8+ T cells in alopecia areata. V lost 6 bases and J 2 bases, leaving 18 bases between the germline ends. Germline values: CDR1 SGHTA, CDR2 FQGTGA. The CDR3 extends over 16 amino acids. This clone was detected a few times. Sequencing relied on a cDNA template that was reverse transcribed from extracted RNA. Libraries were prepared by immunoSEQ multiplex PCR; TCRdb keeps only in-frame clonotypes and omits some of them. The table records around 250,000 clones, 65% to 70% of them present only once. The sample in question was CD4+ T cells sorted from blood, obtained at week 0. The sequence was collected from a human donor with alopecia areata. This chain uses TRBV7-3 with TRBJ2-3, with TRBD1 as a possible D gene (7 bases). The CDR3 loop reads CASSEGAGQITDTQYF. CDR3 DNA sequence: TGTGCCAGCAGTGAGGGGGCGGGACAGATCACAGATACGCAGTATTTT.